The T cell receptor (beta chain) under discussion was sequenced for a study of T cell responses to AZD1222 COVID-19 vaccine (dated by TCRdb to 2020 to 2022). With respect to the entire study: TCR sequencing was performed for fewer than 250 trial participants, of whom around 200 were given two doses of AZD1222 and approximately 25 were given two doses of MenACWY control vaccine. Trial participants were enrolled into age subgroups of 18-55, 56-69 and 70-plus years, which contained about 160, 30 and 59 TCR-sequenced participants, respectively.

Reading the germline V gene (reference sequence) gives CDR1 DFQATT and CDR2 SNEGSKA. V ends up 3 bases short and J 1 base short, with an unmatched junction base count of 6. The CDR3 holds 16 amino acids from the cysteine to the phenylalanine. Here the CDR3 DNA is all that survives: 48 bases in frame from base 1. The CDR3 regions of human TCRbeta chains were analyzed by immunosequencing. In the paper's pipeline: Repertoire TCRs were matched against a reference library of SARS-CoV-2-specific TCRs generated with the MIRA antigen-specificity platform. Breadth was defined as the fraction of unique TCRs that were SARS-CoV-2-associated. Depth was defined as the fraction of total T cells that were SARS-CoV-2-associated. Each spike-specific TCR was assigned to its reactive spike region and to a CD4 or CD8 class using the MIRA data. Log10-transformed breadth and depth values were compared by one-way ANOVA with Sidak's multiple comparisons tests. The table comes from immuneACCESS by way of TCRdb, which keeps in-frame sequences with V and J called. Part of the clones is missing from these tables; in studies checked, under half for an unresolved V gene and the rest for unknown reasons. That table furnishes V, J and clone size, whereas the DNA furnished D and trimming. For this sample there are 110,000 to 150,000 clones; 88% appear just once. The ten largest clones take up 2.5% to 3.5% of the sample.

About this clone itself: Which antigen it targets is not known. No much larger clone exists at a distance of one base, and base qualities are not known.

This specimen's time point label, per the study, means: about 28 days (+/-7) after the second vaccine dose. Because spike-specific TCR depth and breadth did not differ between the two schedules, AZD1222 recipients who got a second dose at roughly 4 weeks were pooled with those who got a second dose at roughly 12 weeks. Vaccinee samples came from UK trials COV001 and COV002, including a single-blind randomized controlled phase 2/3 trial of AZD1222 (ChAdOx1 nCoV-19) in healthy adults. Trial participant PBMC samples were collected at day 0 and day 28 after the second dose for TCRbeta chain sequencing. General findings and caveats noted by the study authors: A significant rise in spike-specific TCR breadth and depth was observed after two AZD1222 doses relative to day 0 and relative to MenACWY recipients. Conclusions about previously exposed vaccinees are limited, since just a handful of AZD1222 recipients were seropositive for SARS-CoV-2 at baseline. The 56-69-year group was small, and its depth increase did not reach significance, likely because of low power. Nearly half of unique spike-specific TCRs reportedly recognized epitopes outside regions mutated in the B.1.351 and B.1.1.7 variants. The vaccine-associated CD4 TCRs covered the entire spike protein, and the dominant responses fell in regions 160-218 and 743-854. Because no samples from the day 14 peak response were available, repertoires could be characterized only after the peak T cell response. Participants were mostly white British, with more females than males. The authors suggested clonal diversity may have been underestimated.

The origin of this receptor is an adult who received the AZD1222 COVID-19 vaccine. The sample in question was peripheral blood, obtained 28 days after the second AZD1222 dose. Recombination joined TRBV20-1 with TRBJ2-7; 13 middle bases align to TRBD2. The DNA reads TGCAGTGCTAGTCGCGGGACTAGCGGGAAATCCTACGAGCAGTACTTC. Translated, this is CSASRGTSGKSYEQYF.